This T cell receptor beta chain was obtained from a study of neurological immune-mediated disorders. Stored at -80 C, 2 million PBMCs were the source of the unsorted libraries. 5'RACE generated cDNA with 10-nucleotide random UMIs. Every sequencing run generated over 160 million TCR-beta sequences from 15-18 subjects. TCRdb processed the 5' RACE reads anew with MiXCR; each CDR3 protein has one entry. The data contain about 46,000 distinct CDR3 sequences, 2.5% to 3.5% of them singletons. This CDR3 comprises 14 residues. The germline V gene encodes CDR1 SGHTS and CDR2 YDEGEE. V trimming: 5 bases; J trimming: 4 bases; junction bases outside the gene matches: 3. This clonotype came up many times.

The sample comprised PBMCs. The genes are TRBV5-8 and TRBJ2-3; 11 bases fit TRBD2. The TCR was taken from a woman aged 45 to 65 with multiple sclerosis. CDR3 sequence (DNA): TGTGCCAGCAGGCTAGCGGGGGGTTCAGATACGCAGTATTTT. It codes for CASRLAGGSDTQYF.